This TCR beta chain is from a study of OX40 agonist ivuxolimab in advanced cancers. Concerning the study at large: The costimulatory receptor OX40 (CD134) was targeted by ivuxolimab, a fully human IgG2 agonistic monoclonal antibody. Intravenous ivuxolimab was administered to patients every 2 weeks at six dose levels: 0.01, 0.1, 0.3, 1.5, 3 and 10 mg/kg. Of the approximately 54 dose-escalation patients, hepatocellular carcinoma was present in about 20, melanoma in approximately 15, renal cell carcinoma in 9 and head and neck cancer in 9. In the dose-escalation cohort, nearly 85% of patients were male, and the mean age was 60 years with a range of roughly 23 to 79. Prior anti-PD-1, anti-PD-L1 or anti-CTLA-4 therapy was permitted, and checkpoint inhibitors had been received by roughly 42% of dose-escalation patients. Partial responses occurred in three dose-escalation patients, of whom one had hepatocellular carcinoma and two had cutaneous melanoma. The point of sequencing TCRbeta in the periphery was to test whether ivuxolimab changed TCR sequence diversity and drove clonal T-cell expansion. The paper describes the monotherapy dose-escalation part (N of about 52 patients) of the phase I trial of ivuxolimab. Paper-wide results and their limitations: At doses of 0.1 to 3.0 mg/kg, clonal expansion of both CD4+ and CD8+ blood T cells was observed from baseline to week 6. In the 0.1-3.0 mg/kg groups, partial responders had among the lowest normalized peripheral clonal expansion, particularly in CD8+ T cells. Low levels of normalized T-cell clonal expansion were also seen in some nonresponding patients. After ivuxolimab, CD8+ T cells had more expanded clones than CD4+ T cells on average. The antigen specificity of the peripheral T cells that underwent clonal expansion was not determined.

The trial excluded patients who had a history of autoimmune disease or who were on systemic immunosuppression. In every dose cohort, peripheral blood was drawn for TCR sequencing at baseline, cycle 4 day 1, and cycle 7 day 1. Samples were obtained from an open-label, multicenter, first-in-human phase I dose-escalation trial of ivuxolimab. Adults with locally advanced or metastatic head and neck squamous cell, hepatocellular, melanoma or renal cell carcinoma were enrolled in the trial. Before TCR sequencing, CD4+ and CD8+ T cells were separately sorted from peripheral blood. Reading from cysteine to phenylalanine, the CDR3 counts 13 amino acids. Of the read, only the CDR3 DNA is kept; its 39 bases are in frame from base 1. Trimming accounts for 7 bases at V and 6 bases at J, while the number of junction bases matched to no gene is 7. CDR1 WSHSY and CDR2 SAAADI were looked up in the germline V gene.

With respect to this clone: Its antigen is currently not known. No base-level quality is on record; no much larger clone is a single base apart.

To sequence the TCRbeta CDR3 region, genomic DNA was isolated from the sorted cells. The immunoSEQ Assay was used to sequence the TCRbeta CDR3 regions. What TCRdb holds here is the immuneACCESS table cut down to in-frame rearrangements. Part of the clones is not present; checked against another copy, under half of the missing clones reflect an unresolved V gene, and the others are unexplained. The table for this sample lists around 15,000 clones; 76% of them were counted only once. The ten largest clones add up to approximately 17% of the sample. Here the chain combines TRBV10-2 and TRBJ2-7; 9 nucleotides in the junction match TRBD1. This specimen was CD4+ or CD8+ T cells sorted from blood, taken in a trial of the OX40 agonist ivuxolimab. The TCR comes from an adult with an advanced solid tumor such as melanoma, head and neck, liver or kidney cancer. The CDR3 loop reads CASTRTGVGEQYF. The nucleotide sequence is TGCGCCAGCACCCGGACAGGGGTGGGCGAGCAGTACTTC.